This section outlines one T cell receptor (beta chain) sequence together with its context. Each PCR replicate from the sorted subsets contained roughly 210 ng DNA, which is about 30,000 T cell genomes. The assay was immunoSEQ multiplex PCR, and TCRdb's table has in-frame clones only and misses some. Among about 2.3 million clones listed, approximately 93% were seen once. The record originates from a study of shared clonotypes between healthy human individuals. Study-level information: Donors consisted of two women and a few men between 18 and 49.

Germline CDR1 SGHRS, CDR2 YFSETQ. The CDR3 runs 15 residues. The germline V and J ends were trimmed by 7 bases and 3 bases, with 17 bases remaining between them. The chain recombines TRBV5-1 with TRBJ2-1; D is perhaps TRBD2 (6 bases). Specimen: naive CD4+ T cells from PBMCs. Subset reported: CD45RA+ positively selected. The receptor was isolated from a man aged 18 to 29 in good health. Some clones in this sample may be carry-over from other donors' samples. The CDR3 is CASVPQRADYNEQFF. The CDR3 DNA follows: TGCGCCAGCGTCCCTCAGCGGGCCGACTACAATGAGCAGTTCTTC.